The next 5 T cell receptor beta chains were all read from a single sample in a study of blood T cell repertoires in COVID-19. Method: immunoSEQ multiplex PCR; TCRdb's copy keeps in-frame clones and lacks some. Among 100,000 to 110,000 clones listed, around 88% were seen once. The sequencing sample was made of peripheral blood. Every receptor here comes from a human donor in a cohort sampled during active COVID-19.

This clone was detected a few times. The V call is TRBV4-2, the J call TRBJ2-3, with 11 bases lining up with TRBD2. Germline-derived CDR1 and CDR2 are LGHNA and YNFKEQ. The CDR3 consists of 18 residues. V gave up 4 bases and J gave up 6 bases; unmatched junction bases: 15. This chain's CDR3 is CASSPRSIAGGPSDTQYF. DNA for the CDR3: TGTGCCAGCAGCCCACGCTCTATAGCGGGAGGGCCGTCGGATACGCAGTATTTT.

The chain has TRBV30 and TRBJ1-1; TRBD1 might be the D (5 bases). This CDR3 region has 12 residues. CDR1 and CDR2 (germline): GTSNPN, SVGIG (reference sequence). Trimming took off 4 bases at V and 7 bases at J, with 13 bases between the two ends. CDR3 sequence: CAWKQERGEAFF. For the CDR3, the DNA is TGTGCCTGGAAGCAGGAAAGGGGTGAAGCTTTCTTT. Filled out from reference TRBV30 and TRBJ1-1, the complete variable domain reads SQTIHQWPATLVQPVGSPLSLECTVEGTSNPNLYWYRQAAGRGLQLLFYSVGIGQISSEVPQNLSASRPQDRQFILSSKKLLLSDSGFYLCAWKQERGEAFFGQGTRLTVV.

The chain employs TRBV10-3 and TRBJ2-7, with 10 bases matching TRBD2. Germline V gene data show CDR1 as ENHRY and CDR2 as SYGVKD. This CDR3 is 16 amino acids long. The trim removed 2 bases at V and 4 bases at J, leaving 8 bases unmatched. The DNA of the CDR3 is TGTGCCATCAGTGAGAGGGGTGGTAGCGGGAGGTACGAGCAGTACTTC. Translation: CAISERGGSGRYEQYF.

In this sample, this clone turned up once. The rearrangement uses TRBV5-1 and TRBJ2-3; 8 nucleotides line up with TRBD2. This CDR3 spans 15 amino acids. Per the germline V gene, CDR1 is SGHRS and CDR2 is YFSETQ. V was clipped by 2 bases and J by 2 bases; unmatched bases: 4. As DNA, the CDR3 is TGCGCCAGCAGCTTTTCCGGGAGGGTCACAGATACGCAGTATTTT. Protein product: CASSFSGRVTDTQYF.

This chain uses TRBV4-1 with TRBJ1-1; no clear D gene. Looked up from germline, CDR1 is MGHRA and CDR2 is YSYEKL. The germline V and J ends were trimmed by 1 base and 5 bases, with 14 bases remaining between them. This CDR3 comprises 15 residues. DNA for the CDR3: TGCGCCAGCAGCCAAGGAAGAGGAGGGAAAACTGAAGCTTTCTTT. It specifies CASSQGRGGKTEAFF.